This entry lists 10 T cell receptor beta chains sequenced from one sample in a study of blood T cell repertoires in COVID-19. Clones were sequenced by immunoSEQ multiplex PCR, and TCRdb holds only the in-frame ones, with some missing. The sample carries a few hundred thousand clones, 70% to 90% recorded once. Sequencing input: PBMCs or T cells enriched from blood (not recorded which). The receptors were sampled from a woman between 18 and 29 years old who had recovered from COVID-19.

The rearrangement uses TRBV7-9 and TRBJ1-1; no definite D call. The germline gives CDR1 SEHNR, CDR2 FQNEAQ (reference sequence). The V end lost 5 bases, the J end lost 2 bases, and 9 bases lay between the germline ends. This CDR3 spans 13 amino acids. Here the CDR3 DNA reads TGTGCCAGCAGCGGCAGGCCCAACACTGAAGCTTTCTTT. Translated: CASSGRPNTEAFF. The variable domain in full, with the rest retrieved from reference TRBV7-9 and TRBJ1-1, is DTGVSQNPRHKITKRGQNVTFRCDPISEHNRLYWYRQTLGQGPEFLTYFQNEAQLEKSRLLSDRFSAERPKGSFSTLEIQRTEQGDSAMYLCASSGRPNTEAFFGQGTRLTVV.

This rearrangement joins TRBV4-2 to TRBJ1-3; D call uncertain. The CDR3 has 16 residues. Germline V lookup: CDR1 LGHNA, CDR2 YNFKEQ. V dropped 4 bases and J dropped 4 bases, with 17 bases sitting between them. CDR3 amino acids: CASSPRLLQDGNTIYF. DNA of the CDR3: TGTGCCAGCAGCCCACGACTACTCCAGGACGGAAACACCATATATTTT.

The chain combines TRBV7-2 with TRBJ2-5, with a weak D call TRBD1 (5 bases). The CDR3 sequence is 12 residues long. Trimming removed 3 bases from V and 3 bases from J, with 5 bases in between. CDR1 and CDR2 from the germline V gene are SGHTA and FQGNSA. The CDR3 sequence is CASSFREETQYF. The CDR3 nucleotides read TGTGCCAGCAGCTTCAGGGAAGAGACCCAGTACTTC.

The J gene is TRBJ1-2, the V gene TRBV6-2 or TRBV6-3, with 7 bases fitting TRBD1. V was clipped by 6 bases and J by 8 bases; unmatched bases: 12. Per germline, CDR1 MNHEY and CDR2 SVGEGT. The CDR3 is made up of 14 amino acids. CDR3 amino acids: CASRYRQGILGYTF. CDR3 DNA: TGTGCCAGCAGATACCGACAGGGAATTTTGGGCTACACCTTC.

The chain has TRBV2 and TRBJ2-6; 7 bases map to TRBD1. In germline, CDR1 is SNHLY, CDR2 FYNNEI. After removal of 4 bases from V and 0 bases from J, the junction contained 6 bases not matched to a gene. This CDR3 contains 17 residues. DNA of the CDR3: TGTGCCAGCAGTGCTTCCGGGACAGCCTCTGGGGCCAACGTCCTGACTTTC. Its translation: CASSASGTASGANVLTF. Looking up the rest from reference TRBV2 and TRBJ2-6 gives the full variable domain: EPEVTQTPSHQVTQMGQEVILRCVPISNHLYFYWYRQILGQKVEFLVSFYNNEISEKSEIFDDQFSVERPDGSNFTLKIRSTKLEDSAMYFCASSASGTASGANVLTFGAGSRLTVL.

This CDR3 reads CSVDRGPMNTEAFF. The DNA for the CDR3 is TGCAGCGTTGACAGGGGCCCGATGAACACTGAAGCTTTCTTT. The V gene is TRBV29-1, the J gene TRBJ1-1, with a weak D call TRBD1 (6 bases). The CDR3 runs to 14 residues. The V and J ends lost 3 bases and 0 bases respectively, with 11 bases between them. Germline V CDR1 and CDR2: SQVTM, ANQGSEA.

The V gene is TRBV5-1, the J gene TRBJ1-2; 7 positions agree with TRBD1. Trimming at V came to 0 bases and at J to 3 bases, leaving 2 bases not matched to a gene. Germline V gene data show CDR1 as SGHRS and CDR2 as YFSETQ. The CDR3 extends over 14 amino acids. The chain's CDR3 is CASSLAGQYYGYTF. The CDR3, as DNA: TGCGCCAGCAGCTTGGCGGGACAGTACTATGGCTACACCTTC.

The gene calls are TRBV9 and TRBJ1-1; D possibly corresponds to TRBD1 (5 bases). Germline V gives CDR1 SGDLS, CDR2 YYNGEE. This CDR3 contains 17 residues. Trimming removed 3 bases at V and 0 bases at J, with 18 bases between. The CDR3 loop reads CASSDPPSGGVNTEAFF. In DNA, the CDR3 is TGTGCCAGCAGCGATCCGCCCTCCGGAGGGGTGAACACTGAAGCTTTCTTT.

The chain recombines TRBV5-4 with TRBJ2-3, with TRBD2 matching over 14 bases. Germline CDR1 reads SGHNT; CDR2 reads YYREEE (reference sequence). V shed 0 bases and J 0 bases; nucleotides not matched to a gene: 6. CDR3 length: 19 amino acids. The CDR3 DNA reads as TGTGCCAGCAGCTTGGTTGGGACTAGCGGGGGAGGAAGCACAGATACGCAGTATTTT. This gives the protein CASSLVGTSGGGSTDTQYF.

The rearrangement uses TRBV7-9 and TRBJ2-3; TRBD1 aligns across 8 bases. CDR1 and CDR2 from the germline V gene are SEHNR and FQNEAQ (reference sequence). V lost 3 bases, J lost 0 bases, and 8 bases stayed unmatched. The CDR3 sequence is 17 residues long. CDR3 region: CASSLAGQGSSTDTQYF. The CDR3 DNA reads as TGTGCCAGCAGCTTGGCTGGACAGGGCTCTAGCACAGATACGCAGTATTTT. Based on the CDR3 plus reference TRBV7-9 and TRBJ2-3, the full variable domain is DTGVSQNPRHKITKRGQNVTFRCDPISEHNRLYWYRQTLGQGPEFLTYFQNEAQLEKSRLLSDRFSAERPKGSFSTLEIQRTEQGDSAMYLCASSLAGQGSSTDTQYFGPGTRLTVL.